Sequencing of this T cell receptor beta chain was carried out in a study of blood T cell repertoires in COVID-19. In the study overall: From the United States, Italy and Spain came samples of acute and convalescent COVID-19. T cells, B-cell-depleted T cells, or PBMCs supplied cDNA or gDNA.

As processed by the authors: The authors estimated nucleated cell counts from reference gene primer amplification. Sequencing was performed with immunoSEQ multiplex PCR; in TCRdb, only in-frame clones are kept and a portion is missing. V and J calls and clone size are copied from that table; D and trimming were computed from the DNA. The profile shows about 73,000 clones, approximately 83% of them singletons. The CDR3 sequence is 14 residues long. V shed 2 bases and J shed 6 bases, with 14 bases lying between them. CDR1 and CDR2 from the germline V gene are SGHKS and YYEKEE (reference sequence). Sequenced sample: peripheral blood. The TCR comes from an older woman with acute or convalescent COVID-19. The genes are TRBV5-5 and TRBJ1-2; TRBD1 might be the D (6 bases). CDR3 nucleotides: TGTGCCAGCAGCTTAAACAGGGAGACTAATGGCTACACCTTC. Translation: CASSLNRETNGYTF.